One T cell receptor beta chain is described in this entry. Its antigen is unknown. The record has no base qualities; no much larger clone is one base away. Tumor-infiltrating lymphocyte cultures were grown from around 6-12 tumor fragments for 30 to 40 days in high-dose IL2 (roughly 6,000 U/mL). These data are taken from a study of CD4 T cells in lung cancer (dated by TCRdb to the late 2010s). Concerning the study at large: In the study, blood T cells from NSCLC patients were screened for responses to candidate mutation-encoded neoepitopes, and neoantigen-specific CD4+ T-cell clones and TCRs were isolated. Aged 60 to 69 when blood was donated, the resected patients, most of whom were former smokers, had either lung adenocarcinoma or squamous cell carcinoma. Before blood donation, treatments including platinum chemotherapy had been received by the patients, and nivolumab or pembrolizumab had been received by some of the patients. The frequency of neoantigen-specific clonotypes in tumor resections, non-adjacent lung and cultured T-cell products was tracked by TCRB deep sequencing.

Beyond this particular receptor, the publication reports: Some blood-derived responses might reflect in vitro priming of naive T cells or cross-reactivity rather than memory responses to the cancer.

Library preparation was by the immunoSEQ multiplex PCR assay. DNA was isolated with Qiagen DNeasy or QIAamp micro DNA kits and TCRB sequenced with the Adaptive Biotechnology human TCRB sequencing kit. Sequencing of TCRB libraries was performed on an Illumina MiSeq. Processing in the source paper ran as follows. The kit provider's software was used to analyze TCRB sequence data, and Fisher's exact test was applied to assess tumor enrichment of clonotype templates. TCRdb re-hosts the immuneACCESS table, in-frame sequences only. Its copies lack some clones; in the studies checked, an unresolved V gene accounts for under half of them, and the cause for the rest is not known. The V and J calls and clone size are taken from that table; D and trimming were inferred from the DNA. The sample table contains over a thousand clones; only one count was recorded for 50% to 65% of them. The ten largest account for roughly two thirds of the sample.

The sequencing input was cultured cells derived from lung. The clonotype comes from an older woman with non-small cell lung cancer.

CDR3 loop: CASKDSSGEAFF. The nucleotides are TGTGCCAGCAAGGACAGCTCGGGTGAAGCTTTCTTT. The chain is encoded by TRBV28 joined to TRBJ1-1, and TRBD1 may be the D gene, going by 6 matching bases. The V and J ends are trimmed by 7 bases and 7 bases, leaving 13 bases between them. The CDR3 covers 12 residues, taking in both the cysteine and the phenylalanine. Of the read, only the CDR3 DNA is kept; its 36 bases are in frame from base 1. The germline V gene gives CDR1 as MDHEN and CDR2 as SYDVKM. Supplemented by the reference TRBV28 and TRBJ1-1 proteins around the CDR3, the complete variable domain is DVKVTQSSRYLVKRTGEKVFLECVQDMDHENMFWYRQDPGLGLRLIYFSYDVKMKEKGDIPEGYSVSREKKERFSLILESASTNQTSMYLCASKDSSGEAFFGQGTRLTVV.